This T cell receptor beta chain was found in a study of CD8 T cells in ankylosing spondylitis. In its sample, this clonotype was seen a few times. The target antigen is unknown. Germline assignment: CDR1 LGHNA and CDR2 YSLEER. The CDR3 has 15 residues. Trimming removed 1 base at V and 4 bases at J, with 10 bases between. Study observations and caveats: Ankylosing spondylitis blood seemed to carry a telltale TCR beta motif made of several highly homologous variants. Significantly higher representation of disease-linked clones was reported for matched ankylosing spondylitis synovial fluid. Within peripheral blood, clones linked to disease were CD8+ and relatively rare.

In TCRdb, the 5' RACE reads were re-called with MiXCR into one record per CDR3 protein. This sample has around 39,000 distinct CDR3 sequences, with around 15% found just once. This TCR derives from a male donor with ankylosing spondylitis. The sequencing sample was made of synovial fluid, either unsorted or a sorted T cell fraction (not recorded which). This chain connects TRBV4-3 to TRBJ2-2, with D maybe TRBD2 (5 bases). In DNA, the CDR3 is TGCGCCAGCAGCCAAGGGACGGGAAGCACCGGGGAGCTGTTTTTT. Its protein product is CASSQGTGSTGELFF.